The entry that follows covers one T cell receptor (beta chain) sequence. The CDR3 contains 13 residues. The germline CDR1 and CDR2 sequences are SNHLY and FYNNEI. Trimming cost V 7 bases and J 0 bases, with 10 bases left between them. These data originate in a study of technical replicates of blood from a few donors. TCRdb's table, derived via immunoSEQ multiplex PCR, lists solely in-frame clones and lacks some. The data hold 75,000 to 95,000 clones, with 95% observed a single time. Specimen: T cells isolated from PBMCs. The sequence was obtained from a human donor in good health. The rearrangement links TRBV2 to TRBJ2-7; tentative D call: TRBD1 (5 bases). CDR3 bases: TGTGCCAGCAACGACAGAATCTCCTACGAGCAGTACTTC. Its protein product is CASNDRISYEQYF.